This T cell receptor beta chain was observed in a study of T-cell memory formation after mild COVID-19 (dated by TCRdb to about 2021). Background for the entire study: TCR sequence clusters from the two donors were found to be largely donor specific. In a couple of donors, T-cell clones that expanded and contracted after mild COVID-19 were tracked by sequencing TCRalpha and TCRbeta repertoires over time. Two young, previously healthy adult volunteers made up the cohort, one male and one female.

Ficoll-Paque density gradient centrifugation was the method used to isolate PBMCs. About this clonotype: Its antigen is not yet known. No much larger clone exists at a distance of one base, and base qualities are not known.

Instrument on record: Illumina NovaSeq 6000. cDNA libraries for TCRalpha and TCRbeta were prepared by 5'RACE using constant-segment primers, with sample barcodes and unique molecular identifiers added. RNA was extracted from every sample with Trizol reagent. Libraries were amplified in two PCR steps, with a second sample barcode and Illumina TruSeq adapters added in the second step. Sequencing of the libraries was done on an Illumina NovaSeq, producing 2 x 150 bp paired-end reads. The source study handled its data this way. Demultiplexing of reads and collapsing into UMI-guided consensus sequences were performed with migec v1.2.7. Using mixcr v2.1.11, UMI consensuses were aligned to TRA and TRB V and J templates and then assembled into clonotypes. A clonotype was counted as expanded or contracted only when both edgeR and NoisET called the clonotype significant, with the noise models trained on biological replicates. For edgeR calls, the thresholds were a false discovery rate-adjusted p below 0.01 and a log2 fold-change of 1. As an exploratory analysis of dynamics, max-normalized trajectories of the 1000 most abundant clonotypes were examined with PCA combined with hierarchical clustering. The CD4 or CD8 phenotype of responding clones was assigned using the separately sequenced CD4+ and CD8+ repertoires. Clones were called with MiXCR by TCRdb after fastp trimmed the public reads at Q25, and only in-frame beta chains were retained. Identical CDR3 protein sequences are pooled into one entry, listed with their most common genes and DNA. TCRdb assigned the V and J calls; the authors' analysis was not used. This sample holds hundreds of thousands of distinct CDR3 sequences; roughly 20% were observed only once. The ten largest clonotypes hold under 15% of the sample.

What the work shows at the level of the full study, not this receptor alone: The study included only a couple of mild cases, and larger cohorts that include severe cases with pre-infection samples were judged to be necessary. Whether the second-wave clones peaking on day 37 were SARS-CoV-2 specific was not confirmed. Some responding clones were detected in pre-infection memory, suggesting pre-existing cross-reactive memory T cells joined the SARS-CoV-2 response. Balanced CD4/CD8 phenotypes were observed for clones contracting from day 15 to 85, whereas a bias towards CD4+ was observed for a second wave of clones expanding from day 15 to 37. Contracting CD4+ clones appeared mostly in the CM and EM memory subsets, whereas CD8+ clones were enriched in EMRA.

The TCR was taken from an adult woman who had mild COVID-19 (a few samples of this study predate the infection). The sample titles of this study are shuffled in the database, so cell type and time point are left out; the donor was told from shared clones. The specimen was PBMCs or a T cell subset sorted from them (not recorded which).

The CDR3 protein: CASSLIGLAGGLSSYNEQFF. DNA sequence: TGCGCCAGCAGCTTGATTGGACTAGCGGGAGGACTGAGCTCCTACAATGAGCAGTTCTTC. The rearrangement combines TRBV5-1 with TRBJ2-1, and 14 junctional nucleotides match TRBD2. Here V drops 1 base and J drops 0 bases, and the junction holds 9 bases not matched to any gene. The CDR3 holds 20 amino acids from the cysteine to the phenylalanine. The only DNA kept is the CDR3, 60 bases in frame from the first base. The germline V gene sets CDR1 to SGHRS and CDR2 to YFSETQ. The CDR3 plus the reference TRBV5-1 and TRBJ2-1 genes for the other parts give the full variable domain: KAGVTQTPRYLIKTRGQQVTLSCSPISGHRSVSWYQQTPGQGLQFLFEYFSETQRNKGNFPGRFSGRQFSNSRSEMNVSTLELGDSALYLCASSLIGLAGGLSSYNEQFFGPGTRLTVL.